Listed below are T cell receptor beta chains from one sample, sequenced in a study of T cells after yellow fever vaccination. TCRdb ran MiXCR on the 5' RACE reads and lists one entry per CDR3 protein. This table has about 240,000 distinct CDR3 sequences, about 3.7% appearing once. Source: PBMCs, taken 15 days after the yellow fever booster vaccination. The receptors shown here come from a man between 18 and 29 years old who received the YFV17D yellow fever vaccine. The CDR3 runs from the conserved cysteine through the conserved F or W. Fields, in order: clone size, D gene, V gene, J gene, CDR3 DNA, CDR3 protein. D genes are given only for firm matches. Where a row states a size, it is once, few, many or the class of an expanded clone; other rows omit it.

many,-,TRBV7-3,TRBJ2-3,TGTGCCAGCAGCTTAACTGTTCAGGCAGATACGCAGTATTTT,CASSLTVQADTQYF
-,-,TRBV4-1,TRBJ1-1,TGCGCCAGCAGCCCTTGGGGACGGATGAACACTGAAGCTTTCTTT,CASSPWGRMNTEAFF
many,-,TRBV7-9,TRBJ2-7,TGTGCCAGCAGCTCGGGCAACGACGAGCAGTACTTC,CASSSGNDEQYF
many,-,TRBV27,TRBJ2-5,TGTGCCAGCAGTTATGGGGCGGTGGGGACCCAGTACTTC,CASSYGAVGTQYF
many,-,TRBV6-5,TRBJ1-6,TGTGCCAGCAGTTACTTAGGGATCTCACCCCTCCACTTT,CASSYLGISPLHF
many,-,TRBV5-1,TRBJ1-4,TGCGCCAGCAGCTTAATTCGACCGAATGAAAAACTGTTTTTT,CASSLIRPNEKLFF
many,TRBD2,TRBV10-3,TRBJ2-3,TGTGCCACCACTGGCCTTAGCGGGGGGTGGCAGACAGATACGCAGTATTTT,CATTGLSGGWQTDTQYF
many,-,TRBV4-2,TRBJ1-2,TGTGCCAGCAGCCAAGATCTTGCTCTGACCTTGCATGGCTACACCTTC,CASSQDLALTLHGYTF
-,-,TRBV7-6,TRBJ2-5,TGTGCCAGCAGCTGGAGCATGGGGATGGAGACCCAGTACTTC,CASSWSMGMETQYF
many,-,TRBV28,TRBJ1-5,TGTGCCAGCAGAACCCCGGCCCGGGCCTTGGGGCGTCAGCCCCAGCATTTT,CASRTPARALGRQPQHF
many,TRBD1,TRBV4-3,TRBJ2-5,TGCGCCAGCAGCCAAGAAAAAACAGGGGCCCAGTACTTC,CASSQEKTGAQYF
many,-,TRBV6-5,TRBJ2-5,TGTGCCAGCAGTCTCCTTGGGGCCCAACAAGAGACCCAGTACTTC,CASSLLGAQQETQYF
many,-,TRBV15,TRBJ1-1,TGTGCCACCAGCGGAGGACGGTGGAACACTGAAGCTTTCTTT,CATSGGRWNTEAFF
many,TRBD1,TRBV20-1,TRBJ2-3,TGCAGTGCTGGGGGACAGGTGGACACAGATACGCAGTATTTT,CSAGGQVDTDTQYF
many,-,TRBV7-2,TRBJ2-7,TGTGCCAGCAGCTCGGCGGGGTTAAACTCCTACGAGCAGTACTTC,CASSSAGLNSYEQYF
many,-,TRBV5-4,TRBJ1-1,TGTGCCAGCAGCCGTCCTTTTTTAAAACAGGGTACTGAAGCTTTCTTT,CASSRPFLKQGTEAFF
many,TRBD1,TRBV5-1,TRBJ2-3,TGCGCCAGCAGCTCCCCGGACAGGGAGAGCACAGATACGCAGTATTTT,CASSSPDRESTDTQYF